The 18 T cell receptor beta chains listed next were all sequenced from one sample in a study of monozygotic twins with cystic fibrosis listed by TCRdb under 2021. Receptor libraries were prepared by the immunoSEQ multiplex PCR assay. TCRdb carries this immuneACCESS record with in-frame sequences only. Its versions omit some clonotypes, under half of them owing to an unresolved V gene in the studies checked, with the rest unexplained. In all, the sample holds about 15,000 clones, and about 85% of those were seen once. The ten largest account for 1.1% of the sample. Sequencing was carried out using blood. These receptors were collected from a boy between 5 and 17 years old with cystic fibrosis.

The genes are TRBV7-6 and TRBJ2-1; 9 bases map to TRBD1. Germline trimming cut 2 bases from V and 10 bases from J; bases unmatched to any gene: 9. The length of the CDR3 is 15 residues. Germline CDR1 SGHVS, CDR2 FNYEAQ. This chain's CDR3 is CASSLSDRGVGEQFF. CDR3 in DNA: TGTGCCAGCAGCTTATCGGACAGGGGAGTAGGGGAGCAGTTCTTC.

This chain connects TRBV7-9 to TRBJ1-4; tentatively, D is TRBD1 (6 bases). The CDR3 is made up of 19 amino acids. Looked up from germline, CDR1 is SEHNR and CDR2 is FQNEAQ (reference sequence). V shed 6 bases and J shed 0 bases, with 23 bases lying between them. This CDR3 reads CASSYPGTSRTTTNEKLFF. In nucleotides, the CDR3 is TGTGCCAGCAGTTACCCCGGGACAAGCAGAACCACAACTAATGAAAAACTGTTTTTT.

The DNA of the CDR3 is TGTGCCAGCAGTTCATCCCGGAGTGGGAGTGCATACAATGAGCAGTTCTTC. This codes for CASSSSRSGSAYNEQFF. The gene calls are TRBV27 and TRBJ2-1; the D gene is possibly TRBD2 (5 bases). The CDR3 is 17 residues long. Between the trimmed V and J ends, which lost 4 bases and 4 bases, there was a span of 20 bases. The V gene's germline CDR1 is MNHEY and CDR2 SMNVEV (reference sequence).

The gene calls are TRBV7-9 and TRBJ2-7, with D unclear. Germline CDR1 reads SEHNR; CDR2 reads FQNEAQ (reference sequence). This CDR3 has 13 amino acids. The V and J ends lost 2 bases and 2 bases respectively, with 7 bases between them. This chain's CDR3 is CASSLLRPYEQYF. The CDR3, as DNA: TGTGCCAGCAGCTTACTTAGGCCCTACGAGCAGTACTTC.

The chain has TRBV27 and TRBJ1-3; perhaps TRBD1 as D (5 bases). There are 15 residues in the CDR3. Germline V lookup: CDR1 MNHEY, CDR2 SMNVEV (reference sequence). V was pared by 7 bases and J by 0 bases, with 13 bases between. The CDR3 is CASMRDETSGNTIYF. As DNA, the CDR3 is TGTGCCAGCATGCGGGACGAGACCTCTGGAAACACCATATATTTT.

The chain carries TRBV5-1 and TRBJ2-7, with 8 bases identical to TRBD2. The CDR3 covers 15 residues. Losses at the gene ends were 1 base for V and 0 bases for J; bases not matched to a gene: 3. CDR1 and CDR2 from the germline V gene are SGHRS and YFSETQ. This chain's CDR3 is CASSLTGTSSYEQYF. The CDR3, as DNA: TGCGCCAGCAGCTTGACAGGGACTAGCTCCTACGAGCAGTACTTC.

The chain carries TRBV5-1 and TRBJ2-5; tentatively, D is TRBD1 (6 bases). From germline, CDR1 is SGHRS and CDR2 YFSETQ. CDR3 size: 13 residues. V lost 2 bases and J 3 bases, leaving 8 bases between the germline ends. The CDR3 sequence is CASSLPGEETQYF. CDR3 sequence (DNA): TGCGCCAGCAGCTTACCAGGGGAAGAGACCCAGTACTTC. Complete variable domain (other parts from reference TRBV5-1 and TRBJ2-5): KAGVTQTPRYLIKTRGQQVTLSCSPISGHRSVSWYQQTPGQGLQFLFEYFSETQRNKGNFPGRFSGRQFSNSRSEMNVSTLELGDSALYLCASSLPGEETQYFGPGTRLLVL.

The chain couples TRBV27 to TRBJ2-3; a weak D match, TRBD2 (6 bases). CDR3 length: 15 residues. The germline CDR1 and CDR2 sequences are MNHEY and SMNVEV (reference sequence). V was clipped by 3 bases and J by 6 bases, with 16 bases between them. CDR3 amino acids: CASSFARGSSDTQYF. CDR3 bases: TGTGCCAGCAGTTTCGCGCGGGGATCATCGGATACGCAGTATTTT.

CDR3 DNA sequence: TGCGCCAGCAGCTTGAACCGGGGCGAAAACATTCAGTACTTC. As protein: CASSLNRGENIQYF. V usage is TRBV5-1 and J usage is TRBJ2-4, with D tentatively TRBD1 or TRBD2 (5 bases each). From germline, CDR1 is SGHRS and CDR2 YFSETQ. Trimming left V 1 base short and J 5 bases short, with 10 bases between. The CDR3 spans 14 residues.

This chain connects TRBV2 to TRBJ2-1; TRBD2 matches 11 bases. The CDR3 runs to 15 residues. Germline lookup yields CDR1 SNHLY and CDR2 FYNNEI. V trimming: 6 bases; J trimming: 3 bases; junction bases outside the gene matches: 4. The CDR3 here is CASRGTSGHYNEQFF. The CDR3 bases are TGTGCCAGCAGGGGGACTAGCGGACACTACAATGAGCAGTTCTTC.

The V and J genes are TRBV7-6 and TRBJ2-5; TRBD2 matches at 11 bases. Losses at the gene ends were 3 bases for V and 4 bases for J; bases not matched to a gene: 10. The CDR3 is 17 residues long. Per the germline V gene, CDR1 is SGHVS and CDR2 is FNYEAQ. Written as DNA, the CDR3 is TGTGCCAGCAGCTTTCAGCTAGCGGGGGGCCCGGGAGAGACCCAGTACTTC. Translation: CASSFQLAGGPGETQYF.

The V call is TRBV19, the J call TRBJ2-7; D is unresolved. Germline assignment: CDR1 LNHDA and CDR2 SQIVND (reference sequence). V was clipped by 3 bases and J by 0 bases, with 12 bases between them. This CDR3 spans 15 amino acids. The CDR3 DNA reads as TGTGCCAGTAGTATCGGACGGCCTTCCTCCTACGAGCAGTACTTC. Translating it yields CASSIGRPSSYEQYF.

This clone was recorded once. V usage is TRBV10-1 and J usage is TRBJ2-3; D may correspond to TRBD1 or TRBD2 (7 bases each). CDR3 length: 15 amino acids. Trimming left V 3 bases short and J 0 bases short, with 10 bases between. Germline CDR1 reads WNHNN; CDR2 reads SYGVQD (reference sequence). CDR3 sequence reads: CASSEAGQSTDTQYF. CDR3 coding DNA: TGCGCCAGCAGTGAAGCGGGACAGAGCACAGATACGCAGTATTTT.

The CDR3 is CAISDSQGEGYTF. CDR3 in DNA: TGTGCCATCAGTGACTCACAGGGTGAAGGCTACACCTTC. The gene calls are TRBV10-3 and TRBJ1-2, with D possibly being TRBD1 (6 bases). The CDR3 spans 13 residues. Germline lookup yields CDR1 ENHRY and CDR2 SYGVKD. Trimming shortened V by 3 bases and J by 8 bases, and 13 bases separated the two germline ends.

In its sample, this clone was seen once. This rearrangement joins TRBV19 to TRBJ2-1; D possibly corresponds to TRBD2 (6 bases). The CDR3 is made up of 17 amino acids. Germline CDR1 LNHDA, CDR2 SQIVND (reference sequence). The germline V and J ends were trimmed by 2 bases and 2 bases, with 16 bases remaining between them. The CDR3 reads CASSISAGRAPYNEQFF. In DNA, the CDR3 is TGTGCCAGTAGTATATCGGCGGGACGGGCTCCCTACAATGAGCAGTTCTTC.

With respect to this clone: Sequence at one end of the junction differs from germline and may be a read error. The chain has TRBV5-1 and TRBJ2-6; D not certain. Germline V gives CDR1 SGHRS, CDR2 YFSETQ. The CDR3 covers 15 residues. CDR3 protein: CASRLDAAGANVLTF. Here the CDR3 DNA reads TGCGCCAGCAGGTTGGACGCCGCTGGGGCCAACGTCCTGACTTTC.

The chain joins TRBV7-2 to TRBJ2-3; D possibly corresponds to TRBD1 (7 bases). This CDR3 spans 13 amino acids. CDR1 is SGHTA, CDR2 FQGNSA, per germline. The V end lost 5 bases, the J end lost 4 bases, and 10 bases lay between the germline ends. The CDR3 spells CASSPGGPDTQYF. CDR3 in DNA: TGTGCCAGCAGCCCAGGGGGGCCAGATACGCAGTATTTT. The whole variable domain, filled in from reference TRBV7-2 and TRBJ2-3, reads GAGVSQSPSNKVTEKGKDVELRCDPISGHTALYWYRQSLGQGLEFLIYFQGNSAPDKSGLPSDRFSAERTGGSVSTLTIQRTQQEDSAVYLCASSPGGPDTQYFGPGTRLTVL.

This clone has only a few counts. The J gene is TRBJ1-2, the V gene TRBV29-1; the D gene is possibly TRBD1 (6 bases). The CDR3 sequence is 13 residues long. V shed 0 bases and J shed 6 bases, with 11 bases lying between them. CDR1 is SQVTM and CDR2 is ANQGSEA in the germline V gene. As DNA, the CDR3 is TGCAGCGTTGAAGATTCGGCAGGGGATGGCTACACCTTC. This sequence encodes CSVEDSAGDGYTF.